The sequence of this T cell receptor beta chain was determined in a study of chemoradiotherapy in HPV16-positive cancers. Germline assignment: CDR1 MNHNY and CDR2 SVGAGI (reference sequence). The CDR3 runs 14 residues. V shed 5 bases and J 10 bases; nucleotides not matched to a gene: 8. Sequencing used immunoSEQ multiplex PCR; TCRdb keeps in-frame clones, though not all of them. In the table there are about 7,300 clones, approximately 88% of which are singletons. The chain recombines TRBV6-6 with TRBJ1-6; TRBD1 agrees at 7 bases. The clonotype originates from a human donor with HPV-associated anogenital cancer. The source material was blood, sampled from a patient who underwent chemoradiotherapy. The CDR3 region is CASSATGEKSPLHF. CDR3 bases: TGTGCCAGCAGTGCAACAGGGGAAAAATCACCCCTCCACTTT.